The rows below give T cell receptor beta chains drawn from one sample of a study of T cell responses to AZD1222 COVID-19 vaccine. Produced via immunoSEQ multiplex PCR; TCRdb's table is partial and in-frame only. The table records approximately 65,000 clones, over 70% of them present only once. Sequencing used peripheral blood, obtained on day 0 of AZD1222 vaccination. These receptors all stem from an adult in good health. The CDR3 runs from the conserved cysteine through the conserved F or W. Each record gives: J gene, clone size, V gene, CDR3 protein. Part of the rows lack a size; the others show once, few, many or a class for expanded clones.

J gene: TRBJ2-7
clone size: NA
V gene: TRBV6-5
CDR3 protein: CASSYLRQGSYEQYF

J gene: TRBJ2-5
clone size: NA
V gene: TRBV6-5
CDR3 protein: CASSPRYGETQYF

J gene: TRBJ2-7
clone size: NA
V gene: TRBV6-6
CDR3 protein: CASSYSAARQRGEQYF

J gene: TRBJ1-6
clone size: NA
V gene: TRBV10-3
CDR3 protein: CAISEADRGSSPLHF

J gene: TRBJ1-1
clone size: NA
V gene: TRBV3-1/TRBV3-2
CDR3 protein: CASSQDLTTEAFF

J gene: TRBJ2-7
clone size: NA
V gene: TRBV6-5
CDR3 protein: CASSYELGYEQYF

J gene: TRBJ1-5
clone size: NA
V gene: TRBV7-7
CDR3 protein: CASSSQNQPQHF

J gene: TRBJ1-6
clone size: few
V gene: TRBV14
CDR3 protein: CASSQVQDSPLHF

J gene: TRBJ1-5
clone size: NA
V gene: TRBV28
CDR3 protein: CASSWTGGGVQPQHF

J gene: TRBJ2-5
clone size: NA
V gene: TRBV6-5
CDR3 protein: CASGRLVTSVETQYF

J gene: TRBJ2-7
clone size: NA
V gene: TRBV9
CDR3 protein: CASSVVGVPLYEQYF

J gene: TRBJ1-2
clone size: NA
V gene: TRBV10-1
CDR3 protein: CARYLCWREYYGYTF

J gene: TRBJ1-5
clone size: few
V gene: TRBV7-2
CDR3 protein: CASSLAQGARQPQHF

J gene: TRBJ1-4
clone size: NA
V gene: TRBV4-3
CDR3 protein: CASSQEFNRLATNEKLFF

J gene: TRBJ2-2
clone size: once
V gene: TRBV3-1/TRBV3-2
CDR3 protein: CASSTQGGTTGELFF

J gene: TRBJ2-2
clone size: NA
V gene: TRBV9
CDR3 protein: CASSVGWTGIKGTGELFF

J gene: TRBJ2-7
clone size: NA
V gene: TRBV2
CDR3 protein: CASSEAGGSYEQYF

J gene: TRBJ1-2
clone size: NA
V gene: TRBV5-1
CDR3 protein: CASSTPVTNYGYTF

J gene: TRBJ1-1
clone size: NA
V gene: TRBV23-1
CDR3 protein: CASSHYEGGNTEAFF

J gene: TRBJ1-5
clone size: NA
V gene: TRBV10-3
CDR3 protein: CAISLTINQPQHF

J gene: TRBJ1-3
clone size: NA
V gene: TRBV3-1/TRBV3-2
CDR3 protein: CASSQGLAAGNTIYF

J gene: TRBJ2-3
clone size: NA
V gene: TRBV5-1
CDR3 protein: CASSLSPGSITDTQYF

J gene: TRBJ2-2
clone size: NA
V gene: TRBV4-1
CDR3 protein: CASSRAVGAANTGELFF

J gene: TRBJ1-1
clone size: NA
V gene: TRBV28
CDR3 protein: CASGPGTGNTEAFF

J gene: TRBJ2-1
clone size: NA
V gene: TRBV2
CDR3 protein: CATDVTLGATEQFF

J gene: TRBJ1-2
clone size: few
V gene: TRBV5-1
CDR3 protein: CASSQGAPNYGYTF

J gene: TRBJ1-3
clone size: NA
V gene: TRBV5-6
CDR3 protein: CASSPPGGASSSGNTIYF

J gene: TRBJ1-1
clone size: NA
V gene: TRBV6-6
CDR3 protein: CASSYPSSTEAFF

J gene: TRBJ1-6
clone size: NA
V gene: TRBV19
CDR3 protein: CASGSGGYNSPLHF

J gene: TRBJ2-1
clone size: NA
V gene: TRBV7-2
CDR3 protein: CASGQGLNEQFF

J gene: TRBJ1-2
clone size: NA
V gene: TRBV10-3
CDR3 protein: CASYVGPPGGYTF

J gene: TRBJ2-4
clone size: NA
V gene: TRBV11-2
CDR3 protein: CASSLGRQGARRMHIQYF

J gene: TRBJ1-5
clone size: few
V gene: TRBV24-1
CDR3 protein: CATSDSGGSNQPQHF

J gene: TRBJ2-7
clone size: NA
V gene: TRBV18
CDR3 protein: CASSPIGVTYEQYF

J gene: TRBJ2-6
clone size: NA
V gene: TRBV11-2
CDR3 protein: CASSPDRAYGGANVLTF

J gene: TRBJ2-1
clone size: NA
V gene: TRBV6-1
CDR3 protein: CASSSFPGQGGEQFF

J gene: TRBJ2-4
clone size: NA
V gene: TRBV11-2
CDR3 protein: CASSLARTEDIQYF

J gene: TRBJ1-1
clone size: NA
V gene: TRBV4-1
CDR3 protein: CASSQERGLGTEAFF

J gene: TRBJ2-3
clone size: NA
V gene: TRBV7-2
CDR3 protein: CASSFFSGGLTDTQYF

J gene: TRBJ2-5
clone size: NA
V gene: TRBV5-1
CDR3 protein: CASSLGSLQETQYF

J gene: TRBJ1-2
clone size: NA
V gene: TRBV19
CDR3 protein: CASTYPGVGQGKDGYTF

J gene: TRBJ2-7
clone size: NA
V gene: TRBV4-3
CDR3 protein: CASSQGWGGLSYEQYF

J gene: TRBJ1-1
clone size: NA
V gene: TRBV4-1
CDR3 protein: CASSFRQGATEAFF

J gene: TRBJ1-1
clone size: NA
V gene: TRBV29-1
CDR3 protein: CSVAPGHLAAFF

J gene: TRBJ2-7
clone size: few
V gene: TRBV6-2/TRBV6-3
CDR3 protein: CASSYSLDRGDYEQYF

J gene: TRBJ2-7
clone size: few
V gene: TRBV11-3
CDR3 protein: CASSLGAAYEQYF

J gene: TRBJ1-2
clone size: NA
V gene: TRBV3-1/TRBV3-2
CDR3 protein: CASGPRGVYGYTF

J gene: TRBJ1-6
clone size: NA
V gene: TRBV11-2
CDR3 protein: CASRPPAGYNSPLHF

J gene: TRBJ1-2
clone size: NA
V gene: TRBV19
CDR3 protein: CASSIAGGSINGYTF

J gene: TRBJ1-1
clone size: NA
V gene: TRBV27
CDR3 protein: CASSSLGGAPNTEAFF

J gene: TRBJ1-1
clone size: NA
V gene: TRBV9
CDR3 protein: CATSEDSNTEAFF